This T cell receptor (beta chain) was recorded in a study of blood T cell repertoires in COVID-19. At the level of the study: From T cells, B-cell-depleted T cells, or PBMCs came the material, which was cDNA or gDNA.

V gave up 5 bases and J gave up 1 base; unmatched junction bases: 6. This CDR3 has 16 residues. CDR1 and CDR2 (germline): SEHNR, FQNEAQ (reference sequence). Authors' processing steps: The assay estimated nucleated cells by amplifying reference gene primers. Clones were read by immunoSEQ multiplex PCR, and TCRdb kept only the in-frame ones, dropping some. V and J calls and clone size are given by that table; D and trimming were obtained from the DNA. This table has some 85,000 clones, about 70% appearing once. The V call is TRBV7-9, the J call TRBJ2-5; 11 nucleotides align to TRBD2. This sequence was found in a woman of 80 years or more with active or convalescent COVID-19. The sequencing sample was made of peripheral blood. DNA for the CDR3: TGTGCCAGCAGCGGGACTACTAGCGGGGGCCAAGAGACCCAGTACTTC. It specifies CASSGTTSGGQETQYF.